This entry lists 14 T cell receptor beta chains sequenced from one sample in a study of shared clonotypes between healthy human individuals. TCRdb's copy holds only in-frame clones and misses some; the assay was immunoSEQ multiplex PCR. This sample has 550,000 to 700,000 clones; around 73% occur once, and the top ten carry 1.5% to 2%. Input material: memory CD4+ T cells sorted from blood. Described subset: CD45RA-negative fraction. The origin of the receptors is a woman aged 25 to 39 in good health.

This clone occurred a few times. The chain carries TRBV6-1 and TRBJ1-2; perhaps TRBD1 as D (6 bases). The CDR3 is 13 residues long. The V gene lost 2 bases and the J gene lost 5 bases, with 9 bases spanning the gap. Germline V lookup: CDR1 MNHNS, CDR2 SASEGT. The CDR3 spells CASSERGTYGYTF. For the CDR3, the DNA is TGTGCCAGCAGTGAAAGGGGGACTTATGGCTACACCTTC.

The chain joins TRBV7-9 to TRBJ1-5; possible D gene TRBD1, 6 bases. V dropped 4 bases and J dropped 3 bases, with 10 bases sitting between them. The length of the CDR3 is 14 residues. Per the germline V gene, CDR1 is SEHNR and CDR2 is FQNEAQ (reference sequence). The CDR3 spells CASSSGHFNQPQHF. The CDR3 DNA sequence: TGTGCCAGCAGCTCGGGACACTTCAATCAGCCCCAGCATTTT.

The CDR3 nucleotides read TGTGCCAGCAGCACGACCCCTAGATACAATGAGCAGTTCTTC. This codes for CASSTTPRYNEQFF. The chain is built from TRBV7-9 and TRBJ2-1; D remains ambiguous. The V end was cut by 5 bases, the J end by 4 bases, with 12 bases between. The germline V gene has CDR1 SEHNR and CDR2 FQNEAQ (reference sequence). The CDR3 sequence is 14 residues long.

The chain couples TRBV5-6 to TRBJ2-1; D gene uncertain. CDR1 is SGHDT, CDR2 YYEEEE, per germline. CDR3 length: 13 amino acids. V was trimmed by 3 bases and J by 15 bases, leaving 19 bases between them. The CDR3: CASSSLRLREMFF. CDR3 bases: TGTGCCAGCAGCTCATTGCGTCTACGTGAGATGTTCTTC.

This clone appeared a few times. The DNA for the CDR3 is TGTGCCAGCAGCCCCTTTGTGGACAGGGGGCTCTCTCGGACCCAGTACTTC. Translating it yields CASSPFVDRGLSRTQYF. The chain recombines TRBV2 with TRBJ2-5; 11 bases fit TRBD1. With V trimmed by 6 bases and J by 7 bases, 16 bases remained unmatched. CDR1 is SNHLY and CDR2 is FYNNEI in the germline V gene. There are 17 residues in the CDR3.

The chain joins TRBV19 to TRBJ2-2, with 10 bases identical to TRBD1. Per the germline V gene, CDR1 is LNHDA and CDR2 is SQIVND (reference sequence). J was trimmed by 1 base and V by 4 bases; bases with no gene match: 0. This CDR3 is 15 amino acids long. Here the CDR3 reads CASSRDRGNTGELFF. The CDR3 DNA reads TGTGCCAGTAGTAGGGACAGGGGGAACACCGGGGAGCTGTTTTTT.

This clone was found once. The chain joins TRBV19 to TRBJ2-3; 10 bases are a match to TRBD2. CDR1 and CDR2 (germline): LNHDA, SQIVND (reference sequence). The CDR3 contains 16 residues. V shed 3 bases and J 2 bases; nucleotides not matched to a gene: 5. The CDR3 loop reads CASSITSGTLTDTQYF. The CDR3 DNA sequence: TGTGCCAGTAGTATTACTAGCGGGACCCTCACAGATACGCAGTATTTT. Together with reference TRBV19 and TRBJ2-3, the CDR3 gives the full variable domain: DGGITQSPKYLFRKEGQNVTLSCEQNLNHDAMYWYRQDPGQGLRLIYYSQIVNDFQKGDIAEGYSVSREKKESFPLTVTSAQKNPTAFYLCASSITSGTLTDTQYFGPGTRLTVL.

This sequence joins TRBV19 and TRBJ1-5; D not certain. Trimming pared 6 bases from V and 6 bases from J, leaving 12 bases between. The CDR3 contains 13 residues. CDR1 is LNHDA and CDR2 is SQIVND in the germline V gene (reference sequence). The CDR3 DNA reads as TGTGCCAGTAGATCCCAGGTTCCTCAGCCCCAGCATTTT. It yields the protein CASRSQVPQPQHF.

This clone turned up a few times. The chain employs TRBV15 and TRBJ1-4; 7 bases map to TRBD1. V was pared by 3 bases and J by 4 bases, with 17 bases of the junction left unmatched. This CDR3 comprises 19 residues. Germline values: CDR1 LNHNV, CDR2 YYDKDF (reference sequence). The CDR3 spells CATSSGTVLGIGGNEKLFF. DNA of the CDR3: TGTGCCACCAGCAGTGGGACAGTACTTGGGATTGGCGGTAATGAAAAACTGTTTTTT.

This rearrangement joins TRBV27 to TRBJ2-2; D might be TRBD2 (5 bases). The CDR3 loop spans 14 amino acids. Trimming stripped 8 bases from V and 2 bases from J, with 12 bases between. CDR1 is MNHEY and CDR2 is SMNVEV in the germline V gene (reference sequence). CDR3 loop: CASGRVPNTGELFF. The DNA for the CDR3 is TGTGCCAGCGGGAGAGTGCCTAACACCGGGGAGCTGTTTTTT.

The chain joins TRBV2 to TRBJ2-1, with 9 bases matching TRBD1. The length of the CDR3 is 15 residues. The trim removed 6 bases at V and 9 bases at J, leaving 12 bases unmatched. Germline CDR1 and CDR2: SNHLY and FYNNEI. The CDR3 region has the DNA TGTGCCAGCAGCATGGACAGGGGACTGACAACTGAGCAGTTCTTC. As protein: CASSMDRGLTTEQFF.

The rearrangement uses TRBV7-9 and TRBJ1-2; unclear D gene. The CDR3 is 14 residues long. From germline, CDR1 is SEHNR and CDR2 FQNEAQ (reference sequence). Trimming removed 5 bases at V and 2 bases at J, with 12 bases between. CDR3 residues: CASSTMTPNYGYTF. The CDR3 DNA follows: TGTGCCAGCAGCACTATGACACCAAACTATGGCTACACCTTC.

This clone was seen a handful of times. This specimen includes other DNA sequences encoding the same CDR3. The chain employs TRBV20-1 and TRBJ2-5, with no clear D. The V end lost 5 bases, the J end lost 5 bases, and 6 bases lay between the germline ends. Germline assignment: CDR1 DFQATT and CDR2 SNEGSKA (reference sequence). The CDR3 loop spans 10 amino acids. Here the CDR3 DNA reads TGCAGTGCTTTGGGTGAGACCCAGTACTTC. It translates to CSALGETQYF.

This sequence joins TRBV4-1 and TRBJ2-2, with D maybe TRBD1 (5 bases). Germline V gives CDR1 MGHRA, CDR2 YSYEKL. This CDR3 has 17 amino acids. V shed 1 base and J shed 0 bases, with 12 bases lying between them. The DNA of the CDR3 is TGCGCCAGCAGCCAAGTGGGCAGGGCCACGAACACCGGGGAGCTGTTTTTT. Translating gives CASSQVGRATNTGELFF.